The present T cell receptor (beta chain) was sequenced within a study of beta chain features in type 1 diabetes (dated by TCRdb to 2016 to 2018). Looking at the study overall: Mean age, gender distribution, total cell number and subset yield were not different between patients and healthy donors. Across all samples, some 110,000,000 sorted cells were examined, and cell number per subset correlated strongly with RNA yield. In the study, recently diagnosed type 1 diabetes patients and matched healthy donors were compared on the TCRB repertoires of their sorted circulating CD4+ T cell subsets. Naive and central memory subsets were obtained from all 30 or so donors, but regulatory and stem cell-like memory subsets were isolated from only 8 patients and roughly 8 healthy donors.

Each donor gave one peripheral blood draw, roughly 110 mL on average, collected into heparinised tubes. Naive, central memory, regulatory and stem cell-like memory CD4+ T cells were sorted on a BD FACSAria II using a panel including CD45RO, CCR7, CD25, CD127, CD95 and CD27. Every sorted population had a purity above 95%. PBMCs were separated immediately by Lymphoprep density gradient centrifugation and were stained directly, without being cultured. So that batch effects would be minimized, each experiment stained and sorted samples in pairs, pairing one healthy donor with one patient. In its sample, this clone was seen many times. Which antigen it targets is not known. No quality values exist for individual bases; no much larger clone is one base distant. The High Capacity cDNA Reverse Transcription Kit was used to reverse transcribe all of the isolated RNA, meaning that expressed TCRB transcripts were what got sequenced. Deep immunoSEQ sequencing was applied to naive, central memory and regulatory T cell samples, giving an average of roughly 3.3 million total reads per sample. Sorted cells were lysed in RLT buffer, and RNA was extracted using DNase-treated RNeasy Micro or Mini kits according to cell number. To prevent cross-contamination, every cell subset was processed on its own, while patient and healthy donor samples were processed together. The immunoSEQ multiplex PCR was used to amplify TCRB sequences from cDNA, yielding 87-bp fragments that span the CDR3 region. Sequencing of the amplicons was performed on the Illumina HiSeq platform. Per the source publication's procedure: PCR bias was corrected computationally using synthetic template baselines, and reads within Hamming distance 2 were collapsed, with unmergeable singletons discarded. Reads were aligned against IMGT to assign V, D and J genes, CDR3 length and insertions or deletions at six rearrangement sites. Within each subset, clonotype counts were normalized to sorted cell number, and only after that were true diversity and Gini coefficients computed with the tcR R package. The overlap coefficient, calculated on TCRB nucleotide sequences, was used to measure repertoire sharing. As a proxy for the pre-selection repertoire, out-of-frame TCRB sequences from naive cells were analyzed. The immuneACCESS repertoire file appears here via TCRdb, limited to in-frame rearrangements. These files lack a portion of the clones; in checked studies, under half of the deficit traces to unresolved V genes, and the cause of the others is not known. From that table come the V and J calls and clone size; the DNA was used to work out D and trimming. Across this sample there are about 270,000 clones, with 14% seen only once. Roughly 0.024% of the sample goes to the ten largest clones.

Broader findings and caveats from the paper: Because cDNA was sequenced instead of genomic DNA, activated cells with high expression could be over-represented, although the groups did not differ in activation or CD3 levels. Because small numbers of individuals were included in the HLA sub-analyses, any influence of HLA type on TCRB rearrangement was left unresolved. Naive, central memory and regulatory TCRB repertoires appeared to be more alike among patients than among healthy donors. Shorter templates might be favored by PCR, yet because patient and control samples were amplified and corrected together, any such skew would affect both groups equally. Fewer insertions and more nucleotide deletions at VDJ recombination sites were observed in patients with type 1 diabetes, implying thymic rearrangement abnormalities. In all four CD4+ subsets, TCRB CDR3 length was moderately but significantly shorter in type 1 diabetes patients.

CDR3 length: 14 amino acids, cysteine to phenylalanine. Only the CDR3 DNA stays, 42 bases, in frame from base 1. V and J are trimmed by 6 bases and 5 bases, and the gene matches miss 8 bases of the junction. The germline V gene sets CDR1 to ENHRY and CDR2 to SYGVKD. This receptor was obtained from a woman in her forties in good health. The sequence links TRBV10-3 to TRBJ2-7; 9 junctional bases match TRBD1. The sample comprised naive CD4+ T cells from blood. The meaning of the sample's cell subset or site label: true naive CD4+ T cells. The nucleotides are TGTGCCATCAGGTCGGGACAGGGTAATGACGAGCAGTACTTC. Its coded protein is CAIRSGQGNDEQYF.